These T cell receptor beta chains were read from a single sample in a study of T cells in Graves' hyperthyroidism and ophthalmopathy. TCRdb redid the calling of the multiplex PCR reads with MiXCR, one entry per CDR3 protein. The table has 250,000 to 400,000 distinct CDR3 sequences, roughly 13% seen once. Sequencing used blood. The receptors shown here come from a middle-aged woman with Graves' ophthalmopathy. CDR3s include the opening cysteine and the closing phenylalanine or tryptophan. A D gene is named only where the DNA matches it firmly. The listing skips clone size in some rows; elsewhere it reads once, few, many or a size class.

clone_size | d_call | j_call | v_call | cdr3_nt | cdr3_aa
many | . | TRBJ2-1 | TRBV2 | TGTGCCAGCAGTGAAGCATGGGGGAACACCTACAATGAGCAGTTCTTC | CASSEAWGNTYNEQFF
few | . | TRBJ2-2 | TRBV2 | TGTGCCAGCAGTGGCGATTTACCTACCGGGGAGCTGTTTTTT | CASSGDLPTGELFF
many | . | TRBJ1-2 | TRBV12-3/TRBV12-4 | TGTGCCAGCAGTTTACTAAACAGGGTCTATGGCTACACCTTC | CASSLLNRVYGYTF
many | . | TRBJ2-7 | TRBV11-3 | TGTGCCAGCAGATCGGACAGCAACGAGCAGTACTTC | CASRSDSNEQYF
many | TRBD2 | TRBJ2-1 | TRBV20-1 | TGCAGTGCTAGAGTTCCGGGAGGGTTCAATGAGCAGTTCTTC | CSARVPGGFNEQFF
. | . | TRBJ2-5 | TRBV6-5 | TGTGCCAGCAGTTACTCGGTTCTCAGCCAAGAGACCCAGTACTTC | CASSYSVLSQETQYF
many | . | TRBJ1-5 | TRBV20-1 | TGCAGTGCTAGTCAGCAGCTAATCAGCAATCAGCCCCAGCATTTT | CSASQQLISNQPQHF
. | TRBD1 | TRBJ2-7 | TRBV2 | TGTGCCAGCAGCGATGGACAGGGGAAGCGCTACGAGCAGTACTTC | CASSDGQGKRYEQYF
many | TRBD2 | TRBJ2-3 | TRBV2 | TGTGCCAGCAGTGAAGTGCGGGGGGCCACAGATACGCAGTATTTT | CASSEVRGATDTQYF
many | TRBD2 | TRBJ2-5 | TRBV2 | TGTGCCAGCAGTAGGGTACTAGCGGGAGTCGGAGAGACCCAGTACTTC | CASSRVLAGVGETQYF
many | . | TRBJ1-2 | TRBV27 | TGTGCCAGCAGTTTTAGGGCAGGGGACGGCTACACCTTC | CASSFRAGDGYTF
few | . | TRBJ1-2 | TRBV14 | TGTGCCAGCAGCCCCCGTTCAGGGATGGTCTATGGCTACACCTTC | CASSPRSGMVYGYTF
. | TRBD1 | TRBJ1-5 | TRBV28 | TGTGCCAGCAGTTCCCCCGGGACAGGGGGCCAGCCCCAGCATTTT | CASSSPGTGGQPQHF
few | . | TRBJ1-2 | TRBV4-1 | TGCGCCAGCAGCCAAGGCAGCTTAATTAACTATGGCTACACCTTC | CASSQGSLINYGYTF
. | . | TRBJ2-3 | TRBV10-3 | TGTGCCATTGGAGGTCGGCAGGAGGTCTTCACTAGCACAGATACGCAGTATTTT | CAIGGRQEVFTSTDTQYF
. | . | TRBJ2-7 | TRBV30 | TGTGCCTGGAGTGCTCCCCGTCTTCGTGACGAGCAGTACTTC | CAWSAPRLRDEQYF
many | TRBD1 | TRBJ1-2 | TRBV12-3/TRBV12-4 | TGTGCCAGCAGACTGGACAGGGGTGGCTACACCTTC | CASRLDRGGYTF
many | TRBD2 | TRBJ2-1 | TRBV7-9 | TGTGCCAGCACCCGTGGGACTAGCGCGAATGAGCAGTTCTTC | CASTRGTSANEQFF
many | . | TRBJ2-2 | TRBV14 | TGTGCCAGCAGCGTGGGCGGCGGGGAGCTGTTTTTT | CASSVGGGELFF
many | . | TRBJ2-7 | TRBV5-1 | TGCGCCAGCAGCCCGCCGAAAGAAGCTAGGTTAGTGGCCTACGAGCAGTACTTC | CASSPPKEARLVAYEQYF
few | TRBD2 | TRBJ2-3 | TRBV24-1 | TGTGCCACCAGTGATCCCGCGGGAGTGAGAGATACGCAGTATTTT | CATSDPAGVRDTQYF
many | . | TRBJ1-5 | TRBV12-3/TRBV12-4 | TGTGCCACCCTAGCCTTTCAGCCCCAGCATTTT | CATLAFQPQHF
. | TRBD2 | TRBJ2-7 | TRBV10-3 | TGTGCCATCAGTGAGTCTTTTAGCGGGACTCGCTACGAGCAGTACTTC | CAISESFSGTRYEQYF
many | . | TRBJ2-7 | TRBV12-3/TRBV12-4 | TGTGCCAGCAGTATGGTTCCCGCCTACGAGCAGTACTTC | CASSMVPAYEQYF
. | TRBD2 | TRBJ2-7 | TRBV20-1 | TGCAGTGCTAGTTCTAGCGGGATATTCTACGAGCAGTACTTC | CSASSSGIFYEQYF
few | TRBD1 | TRBJ1-1 | TRBV5-1 | TGCGCCAGCAGCCCACGACAGGGAGAAGGGACTGAAGCTTTCTTT | CASSPRQGEGTEAFF
. | . | TRBJ1-3 | TRBV27 | TGTGCCAGCAGTCCAAAGGCGAACAGATTCTCTGGAAACACCATATATTTT | CASSPKANRFSGNTIYF
many | . | TRBJ2-2 | TRBV12-3/TRBV12-4 | TGTGCCAGCAGTTTACAGGGAAGGACCGGGGAGCTGTTTTTT | CASSLQGRTGELFF
few | TRBD2 | TRBJ2-1 | TRBV29-1 | TGCAGCGTTGACGGGGGGGGGCATGAGCAGTTCTTC | CSVDGGGHEQFF
. | TRBD2 | TRBJ2-2 | TRBV27 | TGTGCCAGCAGTTGGGGGACTAGCGGAATTTACACCGGGGAGCTGTTTTTT | CASSWGTSGIYTGELFF
many | . | TRBJ2-1 | TRBV10-3 | TGTGCCATCAGTGATTCGGTCTTCGATGAGCAGTTCTTC | CAISDSVFDEQFF
many | . | TRBJ2-6 | TRBV27 | TGTGCCAGCAGTTTATGGCAGGGTAGTGGGGCCAACGTCCTGACTTTC | CASSLWQGSGANVLTF
. | . | TRBJ2-1 | TRBV5-1 | TGCGCCAGCAGCTTAAAGGGGGGCAATGAGCAGTTCTTC | CASSLKGGNEQFF
. | TRBD2 | TRBJ2-4 | TRBV11-3 | TGTGCCAGCAGCCCCGACGGACTAGCGGGGGGTCTAGCCAAAAACATTCAGTACTTC | CASSPDGLAGGLAKNIQYF
many | . | TRBJ1-2 | TRBV12-3/TRBV12-4 | TGTGCCAGCAGGAGAGGGCAGCACTATGGCTACACCTTC | CASRRGQHYGYTF
few | . | TRBJ2-3 | TRBV5-4 | TGTGCCAGCAGCTTGGTAGGTACGGGAGTCGGAGATACGCAGTATTTT | CASSLVGTGVGDTQYF
many | TRBD2 | TRBJ2-5 | TRBV29-1 | TGCAGCGTTAGCGGGAGGGAGACCCAGTACTTC | CSVSGRETQYF
few | . | TRBJ2-7 | TRBV5-4 | TGTGCCAGCAGCCTTACAGGGAAGGAGTACGAGCAGTACTTC | CASSLTGKEYEQYF
many | . | TRBJ1-1 | TRBV6-1 | TGTGCCAGCAGTGAAGTATCCAAGAGCACTGAAGCTTTCTTT | CASSEVSKSTEAFF
. | TRBD2 | TRBJ2-5 | TRBV4-2 | TGTGCCAGCAGCCAACAGAGCGGGATCCAAGAGACCCAGTACTTC | CASSQQSGIQETQYF
many | TRBD1 | TRBJ2-7 | TRBV7-8 | TGTGCCAGCAGCTTAGCGTCGGTCGGGACAGGGAACTACGAGCAGTACTTC | CASSLASVGTGNYEQYF
many | . | TRBJ2-7 | TRBV6-1 | TGTGCCAGCAGTCCGGACAGAGCCAACTACGAGCAGTACTTC | CASSPDRANYEQYF
many | . | TRBJ1-1 | TRBV12-3/TRBV12-4 | TGTGCCAGCAGTTTACGGGGGTATTGGACTGAAGCTTTCTTT | CASSLRGYWTEAFF
many | TRBD1 | TRBJ1-2 | TRBV10-3 | TGTGCCATCAGACCCGGGACAGGGGGTTCGGACTATGGCTACACCTTC | CAIRPGTGGSDYGYTF
few | . | TRBJ1-3 | TRBV7-6 | TGTGCCAGCAGCTTAGGGCACCGGTCTGGAAACACCATATATTTT | CASSLGHRSGNTIYF
. | . | TRBJ2-6 | TRBV19 | TGTGCCAGTAGTACCCGCCATTTCGGGTTTGGGGCCAACGTCCTGACTTTC | CASSTRHFGFGANVLTF
. | . | TRBJ2-1 | TRBV7-9 | TGTGCCAGCAGCGCACCACAGGGAACCTACAATGAGCAGTTCTTC | CASSAPQGTYNEQFF
many | . | TRBJ1-2 | TRBV11-1 | TGTGCCAGCAGCTTAGATGGGGCCTATGGCTACACCTTC | CASSLDGAYGYTF
. | . | TRBJ2-2 | TRBV6-1 | TGTGCCAGCCATCCACTCAGGGGCCTCGGCACCGGGGAGCTGTTTTTT | CASHPLRGLGTGELFF
. | . | TRBJ2-1 | TRBV20-1 | TGCAGTGCTAGGGCCAGACGCGAGCAGTTCTTC | CSARARREQFF
many | . | TRBJ2-1 | TRBV12-5 | TGTGCTAGTGGTTTGGGGACTCCCAGCTACAATGAGCAGTTCTTC | CASGLGTPSYNEQFF
. | . | TRBJ1-3 | TRBV6-6 | TGTGCCAGCAGTTACTCCCCTACAGGGTCGGGAAACACCATATATTTT | CASSYSPTGSGNTIYF
. | . | TRBJ2-3 | TRBV18 | TGTGCCAGCTCACTCACGGGACAAAGCACAGATACGCAGTATTTT | CASSLTGQSTDTQYF
. | . | TRBJ2-6 | TRBV5-1 | TGCGCCAGCAGCGGCCACTCTGGGGCCAACGTCCTGACTTTC | CASSGHSGANVLTF